This TCR beta chain was sequenced for a study of T cells after posttransplantation cyclophosphamide (dated by TCRdb to the mid-2010s). With regard to the full study: T cell repertoire reconstitution was tracked by TRB sequencing after myeloablative bone marrow transplantation in which posttransplantation cyclophosphamide was used as GVHD prophylaxis. In 3 patients, up to about 3 additional blood samples taken between 2 and 5.2 years after transplant also underwent TRB sequencing, as did pretransplant blood from several patients. Blood from all 35 or so PTCy patients with 1-year posttransplant specimens was subjected to TRB sequencing. Public TRB sequences were queried against a database of over 3,500 sequences associated with responses to pathogens, tumor antigens, self-antigens and alloantigens. Because TRA and TRB clonality correlated tightly in fewer than 10 samples, the subsequent TCR analyses were limited to TRB only. Antigen receptor sequencing was done on samples from about 38 PTCy-treated patients and from about 17 related bone marrow donors of those patients. Overall study outcomes, separate from this receptor: The TRB repertoires of T cells infiltrating skin or GI tract showed only limited overlap with the TRB repertoires of T cells in blood. Across more than 40 patients, TRB clonality was highly associated with recipient CMV seropositivity and CMV reactivation, and diversity in PTCy patients was similar to diversity in CNI/methotrexate controls. At 1-2 months, donor-recipient similarity was low but rose over the first year, and the later blood repertoires were often dominated by donor CD8+ memory clones.

Inclusive of the bounding cysteine and phenylalanine, the CDR3 is 14 residues long. The CDR3 DNA has 42 bases and is translated from base 1. Compared with germline, V lacks 5 bases and J lacks 7 bases; bases without a gene match: 7. CDR1 and CDR2 (SGHNT, YENEEA) derive from the germline V gene. Genomic DNA was used for TRB sequencing, which was performed with the immunoSEQ assay at survey resolution or with the hsTCRB kit. Concerning the study's data processing: The immunoSEQ software was used for initial read processing, and the LymphoSeq R package was used for repertoire analyses. Clonality was computed as 1 minus normalized Shannon entropy, and a Gini coefficient was also calculated for each TRB dataset. To infer phenotypes in unsorted samples, TRB sequences from sorted subsets of the recipient or donor were mapped onto the unsorted samples of the same recipient. As stored in TCRdb, this immuneACCESS dataset retains in-frame rearrangements with V and J assigned. A fraction of the clones does not appear; measured against another copy, unresolved V genes explain less than half of the discrepancy, and the remainder lacks a known reason. V, J and clone size derive from that table, while D and trimming were established from the DNA sequence. This sample holds more than 30,000 clones; 85% to 95% were observed only once. The ten largest clonotypes hold roughly 0.26% of the sample.

This clone has a single count. Its binding antigen is unknown. Base qualities were left out, and no much larger clone turns up one base away. Viable CD3+CD4+ or CD3+CD8+ cells that were CCR7+CD45RA+CD45RO-CD95-CD27+CD28+ were defined as naive T cells. Related bone marrow donors provided peripheral blood samples on the day of marrow donation. Peripheral blood and bone marrow mononuclear cells were isolated by Ficoll-Hypaque density centrifugation and were cryopreserved. FACS on a FACSAria II was used to sort CD4+ and CD8+ T cells, including the naive and memory subsets. The rearranged segments are TRBV11-3 and TRBJ2-1, with 8 bases in between that match TRBD1. The material sequenced was naive CD4+ T cells sorted from PBMCs. The receptor comes from a woman aged 55-70 years in good health, CMV-negative, and a related stem cell transplant donor. CDR3 region: CASSPRTGRNEQFF. The DNA sequence is given as TGTGCCAGCAGCCCCCGGACAGGGAGGAATGAGCAGTTCTTC.